The sequence of this T cell receptor beta chain was determined in a study of cytomegalovirus exposure and HLA in healthy donors. Points from the study as a whole: It was confirmed in vitro that three of the CMV-associated chains were specific for CMV antigens. Donors belonging to an Asian-associated ancestry cluster reportedly showed fewer N-insertions in productive TCRs than the roughly 670-donor mean, according to what a later analysis found. Earlier results showed most TCR beta V segments being productive about 87% or about 30% of the time.

For this clone: Its antigen is unknown.

PCR amplification relied on 60 Vbeta primers (plus 13 Jbeta primers). Method: immunoSEQ multiplex PCR; TCRdb's copy keeps in-frame clones and lacks some. The sample includes about 110,000 clones, around four fifths of them seen just once. Sequenced input: PBMCs. The origin of this receptor is a woman in her forties or fifties in good health and CMV-seropositive.

CDR3 amino acids: CASSQSGRGTYEQYF. As DNA, the CDR3 is TGCGCCAGCAGTCAATCCGGCAGGGGAACCTACGAGCAGTACTTC. The chain employs TRBV23-1 and TRBJ2-5; D may be TRBD1 (6 bases). The J call is in doubt because the DNA end fits TRBJ2-7 better. TRBV23-1 counts as an open reading frame of uncertain function. The CDR3 sequence is 15 residues long.